A selection of T cell receptor beta chains follows, all from one sample in a study of blood T cells in healthy people across ages. TCRdb reprocessed the 5' RACE reads via MiXCR and lists one record per CDR3 protein. Among roughly 930,000 distinct CDR3 sequences listed, around 48% were seen once. The sample comprised blood. These receptors were obtained from a man younger than 40 in good health. Both conserved end residues are trimmed from each CDR3. Each record gives: V gene, J gene, CDR3 protein.

TRBV19	TRBJ1-5	ASSKGQGAVMSNQPQH
TRBV12-3/TRBV12-4	TRBJ2-3	ASSTGQSTDTRY
TRBV14	TRBJ2-1	ASSQWLGGGQF
TRBV20-1	TRBJ2-1	SADSHNGYNEQF
TRBV4-1	TRBJ2-1	ASSLGARSSNEQF
TRBV10-3	TRBJ2-7	ATSSGTFACEQY
TRBV20-1	.	SAQSSGTYNEQY
TRBV2	TRBJ2-3	ASSPQGPSPTDTQY
TRBV2	TRBJ1-2	ASRPGQGYYGYT
TRBV25-1	TRBJ2-3	ASSAGPGDWTDTQY
TRBV5-6	TRBJ1-2	ASSFAADGYT
TRBV6-5	TRBJ2-4	ASSLTSGDNEQY
TRBV20-1	TRBJ2-1	SARDEDLGVGRAIYNEQF
TRBV21-1	TRBJ2-3	ASTQKRREEDTQY
TRBV2	TRBJ1-4	ASSEGPKEKLF
TRBV7-2	TRBJ2-7	ASSSTTGQVPYEQY
TRBV20-1	.	SARDAGGTSNEQY
TRBV5-1	TRBJ2-7	ASSETSGGDTQY
TRBV7-2	TRBJ2-3	ASSLQGFSTDTQY
TRBV6-4	TRBJ2-1	ASSDDKNSYNEQF
TRBV3-1	TRBJ2-1	ASSQEGLAGDNEQF
TRBV12-3/TRBV12-4	TRBJ1-4	ASSFSDPATNEKLF
TRBV29-1	.	SVGTVNYEQY
TRBV12-3/TRBV12-4	TRBJ2-7	ASSLVQGYEQY
TRBV5-8	TRBJ2-1	ASSLRDRSYNEQF
TRBV18	TRBJ2-7	ASSPPGGISYEQY
TRBV7-2	TRBJ2-3	ASSSLIDTQY
TRBV5-1	TRBJ2-3	ASSLGASGNTDTQY
TRBV11-3	TRBJ2-1	ASSLEGGPFNEQF
TRBV12-3/TRBV12-4	TRBJ2-3	ASSRGGRASTDTQY